This is a list of T cell receptor beta chains from one sample in a study of blood T cells in healthy people across ages. TCRdb redid the calling of the 5' RACE reads with MiXCR, one entry per CDR3 protein. Of 800,000 to 950,000 distinct CDR3 sequences in the sample, roughly 28% were seen once. The same data also contributed to another study, on T cells of mothers and their children.

The sample taken for sequencing was blood. The source of these receptors is a woman aged 40-49 years in good health. The CDR3 runs from the conserved cysteine through the conserved F or W. A D gene is named only where the DNA matches it firmly. The size field is filled for only some rows; it gives once, few, many or a size class.

cdr3_nt | cdr3_aa | d_call | cdr3_length | v_call | clone_size | j_call
TGTGCCAGCAGTTCCCGGGGGGGGTTCGAGCAGTACTTC | CASSSRGGFEQYF | TRBD2 | 13 | TRBV28 | - | TRBJ2-7
TGCGCCAGCAGCTTGGAAGGGGCCAACACTGAAGCTTTCTTT | CASSLEGANTEAFF | - | 14 | TRBV5-1 | many | TRBJ1-1
TGTGCCAGCAGTTGGGCTAATGGCTACACCTTC | CASSWANGYTF | - | 11 | TRBV28 | few | TRBJ1-2
TGTGCCACCAGCAGAGAGGGGGATCGACCAGATACGCAGTATTTT | CATSREGDRPDTQYF | - | 15 | TRBV15 | few | TRBJ2-3
TGTGCCAGCAGCCTAGACAATCCCGACTCCTACGAGCAGTACTTC | CASSLDNPDSYEQYF | - | 15 | TRBV6-6 | many | TRBJ2-7
TGCGCCAGCAGCGGGACAGGTACGCAGTATTTT | CASSGTGTQYF | TRBD1 | 11 | TRBV5-1 | - | TRBJ2-3
TGCAGCGTTCCCCTGGTGGGCTACAATGAGCAGTTCTTC | CSVPLVGYNEQFF | - | 13 | TRBV29-1 | - | TRBJ2-1
TGTGCCAGCAGTTTACAGGGGGCTTATCAGCCCCAGCATTTT | CASSLQGAYQPQHF | TRBD1 | 14 | TRBV27 | - | TRBJ1-5
TGTGCCAGCACCCACTATAGCGGGGGGGCCACCTCGGATGAGCAGTACTTC | CASTHYSGGATSDEQYF | TRBD2 | 17 | TRBV12-3/TRBV12-4 | - | TRBJ2-7
TGCGCCAGCAGCCCGATCGCAGGGGTGGTCGGGGAGCTGTTTTTT | CASSPIAGVVGELFF | - | 15 | TRBV4-3 | few | TRBJ2-2